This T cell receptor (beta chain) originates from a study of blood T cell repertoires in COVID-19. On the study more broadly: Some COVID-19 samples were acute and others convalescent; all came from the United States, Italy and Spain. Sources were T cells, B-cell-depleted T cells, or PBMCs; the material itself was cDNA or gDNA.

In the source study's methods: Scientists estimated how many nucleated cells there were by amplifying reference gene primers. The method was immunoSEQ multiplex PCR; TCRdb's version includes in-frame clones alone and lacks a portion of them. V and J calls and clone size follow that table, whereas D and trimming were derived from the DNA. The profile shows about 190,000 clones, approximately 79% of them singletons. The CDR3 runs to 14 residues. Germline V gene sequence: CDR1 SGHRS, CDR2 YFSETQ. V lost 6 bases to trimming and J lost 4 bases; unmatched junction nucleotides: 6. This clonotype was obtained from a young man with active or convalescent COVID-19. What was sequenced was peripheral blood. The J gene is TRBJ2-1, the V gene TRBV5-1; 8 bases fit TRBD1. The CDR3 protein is CASTFGQGYNEQFF. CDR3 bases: TGCGCCAGCACCTTCGGACAGGGTTACAATGAGCAGTTCTTC. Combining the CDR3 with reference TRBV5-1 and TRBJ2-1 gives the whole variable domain KAGVTQTPRYLIKTRGQQVTLSCSPISGHRSVSWYQQTPGQGLQFLFEYFSETQRNKGNFPGRFSGRQFSNSRSEMNVSTLELGDSALYLCASTFGQGYNEQFFGPGTRLTVL.